The clone carrying this TCR beta chain was seen more than once but under ten times. Germline CDR1 is LNHNV and CDR2 is YYDKDF (reference sequence). The CDR3 runs 16 residues. V lost 3 bases and J lost 5; bases outside the gene matches: 9. This sample stems from a study of blood T cell repertoires in COVID-19. Study overall: T cells, B-cell-depleted T cells, or PBMCs provided the cDNA or gDNA that served as material.

TCRdb's copy holds only in-frame clones and misses some; the assay was immunoSEQ multiplex PCR. Among some 200,000 clones, 80% to 90% were seen once, and the ten largest hold around 11%. Input material: PBMCs or T cells enriched from blood (not recorded which). The chain has TRBV15 and TRBJ1-5; the match to TRBD1 covers 8 bases. This TCR was recovered from a man in his forties or fifties who had recovered from COVID-19. The CDR3 reads CATSRGGTGGDQPQHF. The DNA of the CDR3 is TGTGCCACCAGCAGGGGAGGGACAGGCGGCGATCAGCCCCAGCATTTT.